This T cell receptor beta chain was obtained from a study of regulatory T cells in long-lasting Graves disease. As to time point: newly diagnosed GD, antithyroid drugs for less than 3 months. Extracted RNA from PBMCs served as the source of the TCR library. Library construction for TCR beta used iRepertoire HTBI primers and Arm-PCR of CDR3 regions. Under the authors' procedure: Analysis of the samples identified roughly 62 TRBV and about 14 TRBJ segments. Each CDR3 protein is one row after TCRdb ran MiXCR on the multiplex PCR reads. In this record, the V and J calls reflect TCRdb's handling and not the investigators' own analysis. The sample records a few hundred thousand distinct CDR3 sequences, approximately 15% being singletons. The study's findings and limits: In persistent patients, shared public clonotypes (around 2,600) outnumbered those in new patients (about 1,000). Sample size was small, which may have lowered accuracy.

This clonotype was picked up a small number of times. Its antigen is as yet unknown. Trimming stripped 4 bases from V and 3 bases from J, with 9 bases between. The CDR3 is 12 amino acids. CDR1 SQVTM and CDR2 ANQGSEA come from the germline V gene. These sequences were also reported in another study, on T cells in Graves' hyperthyroidism and ophthalmopathy. That investigation notes: HTBI primers drove first-round RT-PCR of the TCR CDR3.

The clonotype comes from a young man with Graves disease. V usage is TRBV29-1 and J usage is TRBJ1-1; D gene ambiguous. Sample: peripheral blood mononuclear cells (PBMCs), taken at new diagnosis, from a patient treated with antithyroid drugs. CDR3 in amino acids: CSVGRGDTEAFF. In DNA, the CDR3 is TGCAGCGTTGGGCGTGGGGACACTGAAGCTTTCTTT. Full variable domain (remainder filled in from reference TRBV29-1 and TRBJ1-1): SAVISQKPSRDICQRGTSLTIQCQVDSQVTMMFWYRQQPGQSLTLIATANQGSEATYESGFVIDKFPISRPNLTFSTLTVSNMSPEDSSIYLCSVGRGDTEAFFGQGTRLTVV.